The 28 T cell receptor beta chains presented below share a single source sample, sequenced in a study of blood T cells in healthy people across ages. Combining a sample-barcoded 5' primer with a J-beta primer mix, a second PCR ran for roughly 7 to 12 cycles. TCRdb reprocessed the 5' RACE reads with MiXCR, giving one entry per CDR3 protein. Of 850,000 to 1,000,000 distinct CDR3 sequences in the sample, just over 50% were seen once. The sample was blood. The receptors stem from a woman aged 60-75 years in good health.

J is TRBJ2-1 and V is TRBV20-1; D gene uncertain. V was trimmed by 0 bases and J by 6 bases, leaving 3 bases between them. The CDR3 has 11 residues. Germline V gene sequence: CDR1 DFQATT, CDR2 SNEGSKA (reference sequence). The CDR3 bases are TGCAGTGCTAGAGAGGTCAATGAGCAGTTCTTC. The encoded protein is CSAREVNEQFF.

This clonotype has just a few counts. This chain uses TRBV9 with TRBJ2-1; no firm D call. Germline V CDR1 and CDR2: SGDLS, YYNGEE. Trimming removed 3 bases from V and 8 bases from J, with 15 bases in between. CDR3 length: 14 residues. Here the CDR3 DNA reads TGTGCCAGCAGCGCTCGGGTAGGTAACGATGAGCAGTTCTTC. Translating it yields CASSARVGNDEQFF. Variable domain in full (rest from reference TRBV9 and TRBJ2-1): DSGVTQTPKHLITATGQRVTLRCSPRSGDLSVYWYQQSLDQGLQFLIQYYNGEERAKGNILERFSAQQFPDLHSELNLSSLELGDSALYFCASSARVGNDEQFFGPGTRLTVL.

The J gene is TRBJ2-7, the V gene TRBV12-3 or TRBV12-4; TRBD2 matches 10 bases. J gave up 7 bases and V 4 bases, and 19 bases lay outside the gene matches. The CDR3 is made up of 18 amino acids. Here the CDR3 DNA reads TGTGCCAGCAGTTCCCCTAGCGGGAGATCCCCCGTCGCATTAGAGCAGTACTTC. This sequence encodes CASSSPSGRSPVALEQYF.

The J gene is TRBJ2-7, the V gene TRBV6-1, with D hard to call. The CDR3 is 15 amino acids. Trimming took off 1 base at V and 0 bases at J, with 10 bases between the two ends. Germline V gene sequence: CDR1 MNHNS, CDR2 SASEGT. CDR3 sequence reads: CASSEEWRNSYEQYF. CDR3 DNA: TGTGCCAGCAGTGAAGAGTGGCGTAACTCCTACGAGCAGTACTTC.

This clonotype was detected ten times or more. This chain joins TRBV18 and TRBJ2-7; 7 bases match TRBD1. Germline CDR1 and CDR2: KGHSH and LQKENI. This CDR3 is 13 amino acids long. V shed 4 bases and J 3 bases; nucleotides not matched to a gene: 3. CDR3 sequence: CASSRGQDYEQYF. CDR3 DNA sequence: TGTGCCAGCTCACGAGGACAGGACTACGAGCAGTACTTC.

This clonotype was seen a single time. The J gene is TRBJ2-1, the V gene TRBV3-1; D is ambiguous. Trimming left V 1 base short and J 2 bases short, with 12 bases between. This CDR3 has 16 amino acids. Germline V CDR1 and CDR2: LGHDT, YNNKEL (reference sequence). The CDR3 here is CASSQVSRIPYNEQFF. CDR3 coding DNA: TGTGCCAGCAGCCAAGTCTCAAGGATCCCCTACAATGAGCAGTTCTTC.

The rearrangement uses TRBV7-9 and TRBJ1-2, with D possibly being TRBD1 (5 bases). The germline V and J ends were trimmed by 4 bases and 10 bases, with 16 bases remaining between them. Germline values: CDR1 SEHNR, CDR2 FQNEAQ (reference sequence). The CDR3 runs to 13 residues. CDR3 DNA sequence: TGTGCCAGCAGCTCCTACAAGACAGAGGACTACACCTTC. It encodes CASSSYKTEDYTF.

CDR3 region: CASSPGRAYTEAFF. The CDR3 nucleotides are TGTGCCAGCAGCCCCGGTCGGGCTTACACTGAAGCTTTCTTT. The chain uses TRBV11-1 and TRBJ1-1; D remains unclear. The CDR3 has 14 amino acids. Germline CDR1 SGHAT, CDR2 FQDESV (reference sequence). Trimming left V 5 bases short and J 3 bases short, with 13 bases between.

The rearrangement joins TRBV6-1 to TRBJ2-7; TRBD2 might be the D (5 bases). Germline V gene sequence: CDR1 MNHNS, CDR2 SASEGT. CDR3 length equals 16 residues. Trimming removed 2 bases at V and 3 bases at J, with 17 bases between. Written as DNA, the CDR3 is TGTGCCAGCAGTGAACCTTTATGGCCGAGGGACTACGAGCAGTACTTC. This encodes CASSEPLWPRDYEQYF.

This clonotype has only a few counts. This rearrangement joins TRBV29-1 to TRBJ2-5; 10 bases are a match to TRBD1. The CDR3 sequence is 12 residues long. Germline V gene data show CDR1 as SQVTM and CDR2 as ANQGSEA. J gave up 11 bases and V 7 bases, and 10 bases lay outside the gene matches. The CDR3: CSAGTGVLEQYF. CDR3 sequence (DNA): TGCAGCGCCGGGACAGGGGTTCTTGAGCAGTACTTC.

V usage is TRBV4-1 and J usage is TRBJ2-7, with TRBD1 identical over 9 bases. Germline loops: CDR1 MGHRA, CDR2 YSYEKL. The CDR3 consists of 16 residues. The trim removed 4 bases at V and 5 bases at J, leaving 12 bases unmatched. DNA of the CDR3: TGCGCCAGCAGCCCGTACCTGGTACAGGGGGCCCACGAGCAGTACTTC. Amino acids: CASSPYLVQGAHEQYF.

The rearrangement uses TRBV18 and TRBJ1-6, with TRBD1 matching over 7 bases. CDR3 length: 14 amino acids. Trimming removed 3 bases from V and 8 bases from J; junction bases left unmatched: 4. Germline V gene data show CDR1 as KGHSH and CDR2 as LQKENI. Written as DNA, the CDR3 is TGTGCCAGCTCACCCGACAGGGTTGATTCACCCCTCCACTTT. Amino acid sequence: CASSPDRVDSPLHF.

This clonotype was observed a handful of times. The chain links TRBV4-1 to TRBJ2-7; TRBD2 matches at 7 bases. The CDR3 is 15 residues long. In germline, CDR1 is MGHRA, CDR2 YSYEKL. V gave up 4 bases and J gave up 3 bases; unmatched junction bases: 9. Written as DNA, the CDR3 is TGCGCCAGCAGCCGCGGGGGAGCGTCTCTCTACGAGCAGTACTTC. It codes for CASSRGGASLYEQYF.

The V gene is TRBV5-1, the J gene TRBJ2-1; D call uncertain. The ends were cut back, 1 base at V and 7 bases at J, with 15 bases in the middle. This CDR3 comprises 15 residues. CDR1 is SGHRS and CDR2 is YFSETQ in the germline V gene. CDR3 nucleotide sequence: TGCGCCAGCAGCTTGACCCCAAGGGTAGGGAATGAGCAGTTCTTC. Protein product: CASSLTPRVGNEQFF.

The chain is built from TRBV7-9 and TRBJ2-2, with D maybe TRBD1 (6 bases). The CDR3 has 15 residues. Between the trimmed V and J ends, which lost 4 bases and 1 base, there was a span of 10 bases. Germline loops: CDR1 SEHNR, CDR2 FQNEAQ (reference sequence). The DNA for the CDR3 is TGTGCCAGCAGCTGGCCGGGACAGAACACCGGGGAGCTGTTTTTT. Translating gives CASSWPGQNTGELFF.

V and J are TRBV7-8 and TRBJ2-6; no reliable D call. This CDR3 is 16 amino acids long. Germline V gene sequence: CDR1 SGHVS, CDR2 FQNEAQ. Trimming removed 0 bases from V and 3 bases from J, with 9 bases in between. The DNA for the CDR3 is TGTGCCAGCAGCTTAGCGGTATCGGGTGGGGCCAACGTCCTGACTTTC. Residues: CASSLAVSGGANVLTF.

The table lists this clonotype with a few counts. The junction departs from the called germline gene at one end, perhaps through a read error. This chain joins TRBV5-1 and TRBJ2-3; TRBD2 is a possible D gene (5 bases). Germline lookup yields CDR1 SGHRS and CDR2 YFSETQ. This CDR3 spans 14 amino acids. CDR3 region: CASTLTMGTDTQYF. In DNA, the CDR3 is TGCGCCAGCACCTTGACTATGGGAACAGATACGCAGTATTTT.

This chain connects TRBV29-1 to TRBJ2-3; 8 bases fit TRBD1. J lost 4 bases, V lost 7 bases, and 13 bases had no gene match. Germline values: CDR1 SQVTM, CDR2 ANQGSEA. This CDR3 has 15 amino acids. The CDR3 region is CSAQRGTGGADTQYF. The CDR3 DNA reads as TGCAGCGCCCAAAGGGGGACAGGTGGGGCAGATACGCAGTATTTT.

CDR3 nucleotide sequence: TGTGCCACCAGGGAGACAGGGGGACAAGAGACCCAGTACTTC. Translated, it gives CATRETGGQETQYF. The V gene is TRBV24-1, the J gene TRBJ2-7; 9 bases are a match to TRBD1. Matching the DNA end better, TRBJ2-5 makes the J call doubtful. Looked up from germline, CDR1 is KGHDR and CDR2 is SFDVKD. There are 14 residues in the CDR3.

The chain recombines TRBV28 with TRBJ2-1; 9 bases map to TRBD2. Per germline, CDR1 MDHEN and CDR2 SYDVKM. CDR3 length equals 15 residues. The junction had 4 bases not matched to a gene; V was cut back by 7 bases and J by 0 bases. The CDR3 reads CASTYSGSSYNEQFF. The CDR3, as DNA: TGTGCCAGCACGTATAGCGGGAGCTCCTACAATGAGCAGTTCTTC. The full variable domain, with the rest looked up from reference TRBV28 and TRBJ2-1, is DVKVTQSSRYLVKRTGEKVFLECVQDMDHENMFWYRQDPGLGLRLIYFSYDVKMKEKGDIPEGYSVSREKKERFSLILESASTNQTSMYLCASTYSGSSYNEQFFGPGTRLTVL.

The chain employs TRBV12-3 or TRBV12-4 and TRBJ1-2, with 8 bases fitting TRBD1. V trimming: 5 bases; J trimming: 6 bases; junction bases outside the gene matches: 11. This CDR3 contains 15 residues. In DNA, the CDR3 is TGTGCCAGCAGTCCAGGGACAGGATCCCTCGATGGCTACACCTTC. It yields the protein CASSPGTGSLDGYTF.

Here the CDR3 DNA reads TGCAGCGCCCGCGGGGGGGGTAGAGAGCCCCAGCATTTT. Its translation is CSARGGGREPQHF. The chain has TRBV29-1 and TRBJ1-5; D might be TRBD1 (5 bases). Per the germline V gene, CDR1 is SQVTM and CDR2 is ANQGSEA. This CDR3 is built from 13 residues. The V and J ends lost 7 bases and 8 bases respectively, with 18 bases between them. The full variable domain, completed using reference TRBV29-1 and TRBJ1-5, is SAVISQKPSRDICQRGTSLTIQCQVDSQVTMMFWYRQQPGQSLTLIATANQGSEATYESGFVIDKFPISRPNLTFSTLTVSNMSPEDSSIYLCSARGGGREPQHFGDGTRLSIL.

This clonotype was picked up a small number of times. CDR3 nucleotide sequence: TGTGCCAGCAGTTTAGGCGGGATGCCCGTAGATACGCAGTATTTT. Translation gives CASSLGGMPVDTQYF. The V and J genes are TRBV12-3 or TRBV12-4 and TRBJ2-3; TRBD2 is a possible D gene (6 bases). The CDR3 has 15 amino acids. Trimming stripped 1 base from V and 5 bases from J, with 13 bases between.

This sequence joins TRBV4-2 and TRBJ2-1, with TRBD2 as a possible D gene (7 bases). The V gene's germline CDR1 is LGHNA and CDR2 YNFKEQ. Between the trimmed V and J ends, which lost 2 bases and 10 bases, there was a span of 18 bases. This CDR3 is 15 amino acids long. The CDR3 DNA follows: TGTGCCAGCAGCCAAAAGAGGGGGGGGCCCACGGAGCAGTTCTTC. Translation: CASSQKRGGPTEQFF.

This clonotype was recorded a few times. CDR3 sequence reads: CASGRATNEKLFF. CDR3 bases: TGTGCCAGCGGAAGAGCAACTAATGAAAAACTGTTTTTT. This rearrangement joins TRBV12-3 or TRBV12-4 to TRBJ1-4; D is undetermined. Trimming cost V 8 bases and J 0 bases, with 7 bases left between them. The CDR3 has 13 residues.

This clonotype was counted between two and nine times. V and J are TRBV20-1 and TRBJ2-7; TRBD2 matches 9 bases. The CDR3 is made up of 16 amino acids. The germline CDR1 and CDR2 sequences are DFQATT and SNEGSKA (reference sequence). V was clipped by 4 bases and J by 0 bases; unmatched bases: 10. CDR3 sequence: CSAITGLATFSYEQYF. As DNA, the CDR3 is TGCAGTGCTATCACTGGACTAGCGACCTTCTCCTACGAGCAGTACTTC.

On this clonotype: At one of its ends the junction is not consistent with the germline gene, which may arise from a read error. The chain links TRBV5-1 to TRBJ2-4, with a possible D match to TRBD2 (6 bases). The CDR3 spans 15 residues. CDR1 and CDR2 from the germline V gene are SGHRS and YFSETQ. CDR3 DNA sequence: TGCGCCTGCAGATCGACGGGACTCCCGAGAGACATTCAGTACTTC. Its translation is CACRSTGLPRDIQYF. Using reference TRBV5-1 and TRBJ2-4 for the parts outside the CDR3, the full variable domain is KAGVTQTPRYLIKTRGQQVTLSCSPISGHRSVSWYQQTPGQGLQFLFEYFSETQRNKGNFPGRFSGRQFSNSRSEMNVSTLELGDSALYLCACRSTGLPRDIQYFGAGTRLSVL.

The chain employs TRBV27 and TRBJ2-1, with 11 bases identical to TRBD1. V trimming: 5 bases; J trimming: 3 bases; junction bases outside the gene matches: 3. The CDR3 has 15 amino acids. The V gene's germline CDR1 is MNHEY and CDR2 SMNVEV (reference sequence). The DNA for the CDR3 is TGTGCCAGCAGTACCGGGACAGGGGGCTACAATGAGCAGTTCTTC. Residues: CASSTGTGGYNEQFF.